Listed here is a single TCR beta chain. The data were taken from a study of blood T cell repertoires in COVID-19. Across the study: In each case, the material was cDNA or gDNA derived from T cells, B-cell-depleted T cells, or PBMCs.

The germline V gene has CDR1 LNHDA and CDR2 SQIVND (reference sequence). There are 12 residues in the CDR3. The germline V and J ends were trimmed by 8 bases and 12 bases, with 19 bases remaining between them. Original data processing: Nucleated cell number was recorded as an estimate derived from reference gene primer amplification. Only in-frame clones appear in the TCRdb table, and some are missing; sequencing was by immunoSEQ multiplex PCR. That table is the source of V, J and clone size, and D and trimming were worked out from the DNA. The table lists about 250,000 clones, over 80% of them singletons, with around 27% in the top ten.

This chain joins TRBV19 and TRBJ1-2, with D maybe TRBD1 (6 bases). Sequencing used peripheral blood. This sequence was found in a man aged 40-49 years with acute or convalescent COVID-19. Here the CDR3 DNA reads TGTGCCAGTTCCACAGGGTACCCCGGACACACCTTC. Encoded protein: CASSTGYPGHTF.